This TCR beta chain came from a study of early T cells in non-severe SARS-CoV-2 infection. Study-wide context: Sequencing was performed on bulk RNA from unsorted whole blood, leaving chains unpaired.

The CDR3 runs to 14 residues. V was shortened by 5 bases and J by 0 bases, with 11 bases between the two germline ends. The germline gives CDR1 SGHRS, CDR2 YFSETQ. Individual cDNA molecules carried attached unique molecular identifiers. TCRdb passed the 5' RACE reads through MiXCR, listing each CDR3 protein once. The table lists tens of thousands of distinct CDR3 sequences, 7% to 10% of them singletons. Findings and caveats of the study: The study's VDJdb matching favored anti-spike CD8 responses and missed private and CD4 specificities.

With respect to this clonotype: Its target is unknown.

J is TRBJ2-5 and V is TRBV5-1, with a possible D match to TRBD1 (6 bases). This clonotype originated in an adult who was a healthcare worker with PCR-confirmed SARS-CoV-2 infection or an uninfected control (not recorded which). Sequenced sample: whole blood. DNA of the CDR3: TGCGCCAGCAGTCCTGGACAGAACCAAGAGACCCAGTACTTC. Its translation is CASSPGQNQETQYF.